A selection of T cell receptor beta chains follows, all from one sample in a study of blood T cell repertoires in COVID-19. Measured with immunoSEQ multiplex PCR; TCRdb has only the in-frame clones, and not every one. The data contain roughly 270,000 clones, 85% of them singletons. Sequenced sample: peripheral blood. The receptor source for this set is a man in his fifties with active or convalescent COVID-19. CDR3s include the opening cysteine and the closing phenylalanine or tryptophan. The D gene is left open where the match is weak. Clone size, where shown, is once, few, many, or a class for clones that have expanded.

V	size	D	length	J	CDR3	DNA
TRBV7-3	-	TRBD2	17	TRBJ2-1	CASSLMGLAGSYNEQFF	TGTGCCAGCAGCTTAATGGGACTAGCGGGCTCCTACAATGAGCAGTTCTTC
TRBV19	-	TRBD1	18	TRBJ2-6	CASSLRDRYSSGANVLTF	TGTGCCAGTAGTTTACGGGACAGGTATTCCTCTGGGGCCAACGTCCTGACTTTC
TRBV15	-	-	14	TRBJ1-4	CATSRGDFDEKLFF	TGTGCCACCAGCAGAGGGGACTTCGATGAAAAACTGTTTTTT
TRBV4-2	-	TRBD2	18	TRBJ2-5	CASSQTGLAGGRGETQYF	TGTGCCAGCAGCCAAACCGGACTAGCGGGAGGTCGGGGGGAGACCCAGTACTTC
TRBV19	-	-	18	TRBJ1-3	CASSRPGLIHNSGNTIYF	TGTGCCAGTAGTAGACCGGGACTGATTCACAACTCTGGAAACACCATATATTTT
TRBV28	-	TRBD1	15	TRBJ1-4	CASSFQGAGNEKLFF	TGTGCCAGCAGTTTTCAGGGGGCGGGAAATGAAAAACTGTTTTTT
TRBV6-5	-	TRBD1	12	TRBJ2-5	CASKGQFETQYF	TGTGCCAGCAAGGGACAGTTTGAGACCCAGTACTTC
TRBV2	-	-	14	TRBJ2-3	CASSLSGGADTQYF	TGTGCCAGCTCCCTGTCGGGGGGCGCAGATACGCAGTATTTT
TRBV9	-	-	15	TRBJ2-6	CASSGRRAGANVLTF	TGTGCCAGCAGCGGGAGGAGGGCCGGGGCCAACGTCCTGACTTTC
TRBV7-3	-	TRBD2	16	TRBJ2-3	CASSQGLAGFTDTQYF	TGTGCCAGCAGCCAGGGGCTAGCGGGTTTCACAGATACGCAGTATTTT
TRBV9	once	TRBD2	15	TRBJ2-1	CASTAGVSSYNEQFF	TGTGCCAGCACAGCGGGAGTAAGCTCCTACAATGAGCAGTTCTTC
TRBV19	few	-	13	TRBJ1-1	CASSNVPNTEAFF	TGTGCCAGTTCTAATGTGCCTAACACTGAAGCTTTCTTT
TRBV5-1	-	-	14	TRBJ1-2	CASSLGDSSYGYTF	TGCGCCAGCAGCTTAGGTGACAGCTCCTATGGCTACACCTTC
TRBV7-9	-	-	12	TRBJ2-2	CASSLLLGELFF	TGTGCCAGCAGCCTCCTCCTGGGGGAGCTGTTTTTT
TRBV28	-	-	16	TRBJ1-1	CASSPLGEGMNTEAFF	TGTGCCAGCTCTCCGCTGGGGGAGGGGATGAACACTGAAGCTTTCTTT
TRBV6-2/TRBV6-3	-	TRBD2	16	TRBJ2-2	CASSSSGRARTGELFF	TGTGCCAGCAGTTCAAGCGGGAGGGCCAGAACCGGGGAGCTGTTTTTT
TRBV18	-	-	14	TRBJ2-1	CASSPATTNNEQFF	TGTGCCAGCTCACCTGCGACTACTAACAATGAGCAGTTCTTC
TRBV5-1	-	TRBD2	15	TRBJ2-7	CASSLLDSAGGEQYF	TGCGCCAGCAGCTTGCTCGATTCGGCGGGAGGTGAGCAGTACTTC
TRBV19	few	-	14	TRBJ1-2	CASSRTETRRGYTF	TGTGCCAGTAGTCGGACAGAGACCAGAAGAGGCTACACCTTC
TRBV25-1	once	-	18	TRBJ1-1	CASIIRKLWTAFNTEAFF	TGTGCCAGTATAATCCGGAAGCTATGGACAGCCTTCAACACTGAAGCTTTCTTT
TRBV18	-	-	14	TRBJ2-5	CASSPVDSQETQYF	TGTGCCAGCTCACCGGTGGACAGCCAAGAGACCCAGTACTTC
TRBV5-4	-	TRBD1	15	TRBJ2-1	CASSRQGKGGNEQFF	TGTGCCAGCAGTCGACAGGGGAAGGGGGGCAATGAGCAGTTCTTC
TRBV6-6	-	-	13	TRBJ2-7	CASSYQGNYEQYF	TGTGCCAGCAGTTACCAGGGGAACTACGAGCAGTACTTC
TRBV4-1	many	TRBD1	16	TRBJ1-3	CASSQGFGQGGNTIYF	TGCGCCAGCAGCCAAGGGTTCGGACAGGGTGGAAACACCATATATTTT
TRBV7-9	-	-	14	TRBJ2-2	CASSYAVGSGELFF	TGTGCCAGCAGCTACGCGGTTGGGTCCGGGGAGCTGTTTTTT
TRBV6-2/TRBV6-3	-	TRBD2	19	TRBJ2-1	CASSYSPQSAGGAYNEQFF	TGTGCCAGCAGTTACTCGCCCCAATCAGCGGGAGGAGCCTACAATGAGCAGTTCTTC
TRBV10-3	-	TRBD2	17	TRBJ2-1	CAISDASGSVSYNEQFF	TGTGCCATCAGTGATGCTAGCGGGAGTGTATCCTACAATGAGCAGTTCTTC
TRBV18	once	-	12	TRBJ2-1	CASSPPSHQQFF	TGTGCCAGCTCACCACCTTCACACCAGCAGTTCTTC
TRBV19	-	TRBD1	15	TRBJ1-6	CASSMRGQLNSPLHF	TGTGCCAGTAGTATGAGGGGACAGTTGAATTCACCCCTCCACTTT
TRBV19	-	-	17	TRBJ1-5	CASRPRDRGKGNQPQHF	TGTGCCAGTAGACCTCGGGACCGGGGGAAGGGCAATCAGCCCCAGCATTTT
TRBV18	once	-	16	TRBJ1-1	CASSLAPAGVNTEAFF	TGTGCCAGCTCACTTGCCCCGGCGGGGGTGAACACTGAAGCTTTCTTT
TRBV4-1	-	TRBD1	15	TRBJ1-1	CASSHPTQGDTEAFF	TGCGCCAGCAGCCACCCAACACAGGGGGACACTGAAGCTTTCTTT
TRBV5-4	-	-	14	TRBJ2-5	CASSLGGEAQTQYF	TGTGCCAGCAGCTTGGGAGGGGAGGCGCAGACCCAGTACTTC
TRBV21-1	-	-	13	TRBJ1-1	CASRGPGRTEAFF	TGTGCCAGCAGGGGCCCCGGGAGGACTGAAGCTTTCTTT
TRBV4-2	few	TRBD1	17	TRBJ2-7	CASSQDRGQVWGYEQYF	TGTGCCAGCAGCCAAGATCGGGGACAGGTTTGGGGCTACGAGCAGTACTTC
TRBV27	once	-	12	TRBJ1-2	CASSRRGYGYTF	TGTGCCAGCTCTCGACGGGGCTATGGCTACACCTTC
TRBV2	-	TRBD2	15	TRBJ2-1	CASSGSGRRSSEQFF	TGTGCCAGCAGCGGTAGCGGGAGAAGGTCGAGTGAGCAGTTCTTC
TRBV7-9	once	TRBD2	19	TRBJ2-2	CASSLPWTSGRINTGELFF	TGTGCCAGCAGCTTACCTTGGACTAGCGGGAGAATTAACACCGGGGAGCTGTTTTTT
TRBV7-3	few	TRBD2	16	TRBJ2-7	CASSPASGASSYEQYF	TGTGCCAGCAGCCCAGCTAGCGGAGCCAGTTCCTACGAGCAGTACTTC
TRBV9	-	-	16	TRBJ2-3	CASSDPWGDSTDTQYF	TGTGCCAGCAGCGACCCCTGGGGGGACAGCACAGATACGCAGTATTTT
TRBV2	-	-	14	TRBJ2-2	CAKQSGANTGELFF	TGTGCCAAGCAATCCGGTGCGAACACCGGGGAGCTGTTTTTT
TRBV7-9	few	-	16	TRBJ2-7	CASSLAETANRGEQYF	TGTGCCAGCAGCTTAGCGGAAACAGCTAACCGAGGGGAGCAGTACTTC
TRBV3-1/TRBV3-2	-	-	13	TRBJ2-2	CASSQVGPGELFF	TGTGCCAGCAGCCAAGTTGGGCCCGGGGAGCTGTTTTTT
TRBV12-3/TRBV12-4	-	TRBD1	13	TRBJ1-1	CASSLGRGRSAFF	TGTGCCAGCAGTTTAGGAAGGGGGCGATCAGCTTTCTTT